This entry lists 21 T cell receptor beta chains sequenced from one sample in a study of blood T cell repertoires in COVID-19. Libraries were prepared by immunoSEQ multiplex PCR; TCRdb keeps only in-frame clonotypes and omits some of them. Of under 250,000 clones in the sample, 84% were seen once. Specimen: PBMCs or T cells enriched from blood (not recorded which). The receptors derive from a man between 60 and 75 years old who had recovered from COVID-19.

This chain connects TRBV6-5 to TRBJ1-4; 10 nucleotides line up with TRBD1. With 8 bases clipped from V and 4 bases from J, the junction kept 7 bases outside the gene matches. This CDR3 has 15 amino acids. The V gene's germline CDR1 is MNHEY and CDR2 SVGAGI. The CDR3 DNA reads TGTGCCAGCGCTGGAGGGACAGGGGTTAATGAAAAACTGTTTTTT. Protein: CASAGGTGVNEKLFF.

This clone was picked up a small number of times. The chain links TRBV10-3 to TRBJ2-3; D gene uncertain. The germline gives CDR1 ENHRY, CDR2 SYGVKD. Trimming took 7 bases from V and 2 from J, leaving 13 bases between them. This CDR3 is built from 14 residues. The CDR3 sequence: CAIMVGGDTDTQYF. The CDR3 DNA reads TGTGCCATCATGGTCGGCGGAGACACAGATACGCAGTATTTT.

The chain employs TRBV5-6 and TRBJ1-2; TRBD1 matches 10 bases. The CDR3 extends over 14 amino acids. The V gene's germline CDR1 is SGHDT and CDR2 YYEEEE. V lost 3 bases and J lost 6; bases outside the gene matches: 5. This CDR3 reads CASSSGTGVHGYTF. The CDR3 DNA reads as TGTGCCAGCAGCTCCGGGACAGGGGTGCATGGCTACACCTTC.

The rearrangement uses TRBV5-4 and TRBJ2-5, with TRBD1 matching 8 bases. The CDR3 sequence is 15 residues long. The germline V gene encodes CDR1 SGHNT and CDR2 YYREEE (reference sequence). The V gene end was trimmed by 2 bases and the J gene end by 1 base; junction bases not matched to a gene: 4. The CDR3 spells CASSFDRGFQETQYF. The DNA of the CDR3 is TGTGCCAGCAGCTTCGACAGGGGATTCCAAGAGACCCAGTACTTC.

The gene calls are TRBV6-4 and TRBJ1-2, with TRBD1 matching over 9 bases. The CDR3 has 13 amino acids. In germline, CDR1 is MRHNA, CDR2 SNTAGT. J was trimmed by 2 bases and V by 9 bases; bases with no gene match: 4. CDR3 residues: CASSQGANYGYTF. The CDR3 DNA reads TGTGCCAGTTCACAGGGGGCCAACTATGGCTACACCTTC.

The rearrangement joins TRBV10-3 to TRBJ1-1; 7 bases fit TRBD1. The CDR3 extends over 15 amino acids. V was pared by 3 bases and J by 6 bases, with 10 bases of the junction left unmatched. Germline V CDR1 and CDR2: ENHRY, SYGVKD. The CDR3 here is CAISETGTDVSEAFF. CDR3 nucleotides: TGTGCCATCAGTGAAACCGGGACAGACGTTTCTGAAGCTTTCTTT.

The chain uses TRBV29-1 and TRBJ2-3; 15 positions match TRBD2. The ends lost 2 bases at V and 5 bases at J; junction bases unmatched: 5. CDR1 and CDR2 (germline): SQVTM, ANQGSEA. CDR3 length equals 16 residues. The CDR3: CSVEPGLAGGGDTQYF. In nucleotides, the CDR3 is TGCAGCGTTGAACCGGGACTAGCGGGGGGTGGAGATACGCAGTATTTT.

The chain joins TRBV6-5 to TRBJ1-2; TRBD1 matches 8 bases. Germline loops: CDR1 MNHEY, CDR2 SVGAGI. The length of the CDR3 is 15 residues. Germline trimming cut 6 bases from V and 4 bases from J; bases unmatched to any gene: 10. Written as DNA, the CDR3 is TGTGCCAGCAGGGCCCAGGGGGCGCGTGCCTATGGCTACACCTTC. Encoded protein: CASRAQGARAYGYTF.

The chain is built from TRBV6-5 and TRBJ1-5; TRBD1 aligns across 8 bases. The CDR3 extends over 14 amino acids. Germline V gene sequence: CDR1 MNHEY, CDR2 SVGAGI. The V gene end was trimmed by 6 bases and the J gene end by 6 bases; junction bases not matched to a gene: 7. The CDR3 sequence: CASRGTGGGQPQHF. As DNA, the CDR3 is TGTGCCAGCAGAGGGACAGGAGGTGGTCAGCCCCAGCATTTT.

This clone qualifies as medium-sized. CDR3: CASSVLGGTGELFF. DNA of the CDR3: TGTGCCAGCAGTGTTCTAGGAGGGACCGGGGAGCTGTTTTTT. V and J are TRBV6-4 and TRBJ2-2; possible D gene TRBD2, 6 bases. This CDR3 has 14 residues. Germline assignment: CDR1 MRHNA and CDR2 SNTAGT. V lost 4 bases to trimming and J lost 5 bases, with 11 bases between them.

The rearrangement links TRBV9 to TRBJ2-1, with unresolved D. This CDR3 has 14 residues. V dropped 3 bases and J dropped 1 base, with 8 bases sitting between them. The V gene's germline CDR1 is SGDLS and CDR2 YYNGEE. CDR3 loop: CASSETTSYNEQFF. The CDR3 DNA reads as TGTGCCAGCAGCGAAACTACTTCCTACAATGAGCAGTTCTTC. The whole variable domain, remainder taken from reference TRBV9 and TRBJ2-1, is DSGVTQTPKHLITATGQRVTLRCSPRSGDLSVYWYQQSLDQGLQFLIQYYNGEERAKGNILERFSAQQFPDLHSELNLSSLELGDSALYFCASSETTSYNEQFFGPGTRLTVL.

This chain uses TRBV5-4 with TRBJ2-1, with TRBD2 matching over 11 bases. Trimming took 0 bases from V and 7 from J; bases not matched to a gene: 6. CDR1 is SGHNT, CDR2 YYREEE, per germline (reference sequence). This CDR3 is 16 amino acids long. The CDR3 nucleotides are TGTGCCAGCAGCTTGGAACTAGCGGGGGTGAGAAATGAGCAGTTCTTC. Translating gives CASSLELAGVRNEQFF.

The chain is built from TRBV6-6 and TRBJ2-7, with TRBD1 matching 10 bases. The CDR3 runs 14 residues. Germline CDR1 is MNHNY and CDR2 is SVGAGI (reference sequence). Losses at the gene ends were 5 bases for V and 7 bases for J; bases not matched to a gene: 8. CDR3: CASSMLQGQGEQYF. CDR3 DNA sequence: TGTGCCAGCAGTATGCTTCAGGGACAGGGGGAGCAGTACTTC.

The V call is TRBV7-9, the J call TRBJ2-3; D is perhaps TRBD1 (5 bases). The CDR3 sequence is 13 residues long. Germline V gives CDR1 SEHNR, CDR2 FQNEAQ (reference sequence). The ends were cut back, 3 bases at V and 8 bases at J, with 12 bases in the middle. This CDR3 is CASSLGLVGTQYF. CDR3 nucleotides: TGTGCCAGCAGCTTGGGGCTTGTTGGTACGCAGTATTTT. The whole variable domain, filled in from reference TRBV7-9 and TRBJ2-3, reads DTGVSQNPRHKITKRGQNVTFRCDPISEHNRLYWYRQTLGQGPEFLTYFQNEAQLEKSRLLSDRFSAERPKGSFSTLEIQRTEQGDSAMYLCASSLGLVGTQYFGPGTRLTVL.

DNA for the CDR3: TGTGCCAGCAGTTACGTACCACACCCGGGGCAGTTCTTC. Amino acids: CASSYVPHPGQFF. The chain has TRBV6-6 and TRBJ2-1; D ambiguous. The V gene's germline CDR1 is MNHNY and CDR2 SVGAGI (reference sequence). Trimming shortened V by 2 bases and J by 12 bases, and 14 bases separated the two germline ends. The CDR3 consists of 13 residues.

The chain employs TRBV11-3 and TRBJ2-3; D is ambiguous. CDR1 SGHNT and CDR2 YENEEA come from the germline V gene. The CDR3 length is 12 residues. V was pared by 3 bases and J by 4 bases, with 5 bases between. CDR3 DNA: TGTGCCAGCAGCTTCAGCGCAGATACGCAGTATTTT. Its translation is CASSFSADTQYF.

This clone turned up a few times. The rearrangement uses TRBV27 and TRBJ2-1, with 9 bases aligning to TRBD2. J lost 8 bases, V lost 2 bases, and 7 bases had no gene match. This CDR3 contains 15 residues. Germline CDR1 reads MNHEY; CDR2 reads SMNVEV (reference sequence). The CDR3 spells CASSLGLAGKYEQFF. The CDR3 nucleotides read TGTGCCAGCAGTTTAGGCCTAGCGGGGAAATATGAGCAGTTCTTC.

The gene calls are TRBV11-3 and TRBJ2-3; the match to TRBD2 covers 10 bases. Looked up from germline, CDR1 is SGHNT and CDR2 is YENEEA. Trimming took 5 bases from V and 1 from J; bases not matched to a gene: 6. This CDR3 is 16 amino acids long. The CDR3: CASSVLAGSRTDTQYF. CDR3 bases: TGTGCCAGCAGCGTACTAGCGGGGAGTCGCACAGATACGCAGTATTTT.

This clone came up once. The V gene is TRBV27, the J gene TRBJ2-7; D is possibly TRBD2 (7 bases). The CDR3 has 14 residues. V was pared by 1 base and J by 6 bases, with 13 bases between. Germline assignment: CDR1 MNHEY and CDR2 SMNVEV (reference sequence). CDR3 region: CASSLLAGEGEQYF. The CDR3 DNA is TGTGCCAGCAGTTTATTAGCAGGGGAGGGCGAGCAGTACTTC.

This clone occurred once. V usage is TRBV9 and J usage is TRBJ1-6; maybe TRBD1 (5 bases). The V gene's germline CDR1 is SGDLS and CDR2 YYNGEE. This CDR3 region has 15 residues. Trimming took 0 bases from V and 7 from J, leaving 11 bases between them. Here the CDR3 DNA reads TGTGCCAGCAGCGTAGAGGGGAGGGCGAATTCACCCCTCCACTTT. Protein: CASSVEGRANSPLHF.

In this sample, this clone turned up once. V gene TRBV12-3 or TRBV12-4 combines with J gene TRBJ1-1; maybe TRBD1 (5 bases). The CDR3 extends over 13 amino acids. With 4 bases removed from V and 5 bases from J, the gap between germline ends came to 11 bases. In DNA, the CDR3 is TGTGCCAGCAGTTCAGGGCTTTCAACTGAAGCTTTCTTT. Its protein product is CASSSGLSTEAFF.